This passage covers 11 T cell receptor beta chains from one sample sequenced in a study of blood T cell repertoires in COVID-19. Clones were read by immunoSEQ multiplex PCR, and TCRdb kept only the in-frame ones, dropping some. The repertoire consists of roughly 51,000 clones, with 70% to 90% occurring once and the leading ten covering around 3.2%. Sample: peripheral blood. These receptors all come from a woman of 80 years or more with acute or convalescent COVID-19.

The V gene is TRBV7-2, the J gene TRBJ2-1, with 8 bases matching TRBD2. The CDR3 has 15 amino acids. Trimming removed 3 bases from V and 4 bases from J; junction bases left unmatched: 5. Germline CDR1 SGHTA, CDR2 FQGNSA. The CDR3 DNA reads TGTGCCAGCAGCTTGAGCGGGGGAGAGTACAATGAGCAGTTCTTC. Translation: CASSLSGGEYNEQFF.

Only one count was recorded for this clone. The genes are TRBV7-2 and TRBJ1-1; D gene uncertain. This CDR3 spans 13 amino acids. Trimming shortened V by 0 bases and J by 8 bases, and 10 bases separated the two germline ends. Germline-derived CDR1 and CDR2 are SGHTA and FQGNSA. Here the CDR3 DNA reads TGTGCCAGCAGCTTAGCCCCGACTGGGGAAGCTTTCTTT. Translating it yields CASSLAPTGEAFF.

The V and J genes are TRBV4-1 and TRBJ2-3; weak D call: TRBD2 (6 bases). V shed 4 bases and J shed 3 bases, with 14 bases lying between them. Germline-derived CDR1 and CDR2 are MGHRA and YSYEKL. The CDR3 consists of 15 residues. The CDR3 region has the DNA TGCGCCAGCAGCCGGTCACGGGAGCCGACAGATACGCAGTATTTT. Protein sequence: CASSRSREPTDTQYF.

This clone was seen a handful of times. The rearrangement joins TRBV4-2 to TRBJ2-5; 9 bases line up with TRBD2. The germline CDR1 and CDR2 sequences are LGHNA and YNFKEQ. Trimming took 4 bases from V and 1 from J; bases not matched to a gene: 10. The CDR3 extends over 17 amino acids. The DNA for the CDR3 is TGTGCCAGCAGCCCCGGGGCGGATAGCGGGGGCCAAGAGACCCAGTACTTC. Its protein product is CASSPGADSGGQETQYF.

This sequence joins TRBV5-4 and TRBJ2-1; 8 nucleotides align to TRBD1. J gave up 7 bases and V 0 bases, and 9 bases lay outside the gene matches. Germline V CDR1 and CDR2: SGHNT, YYREEE (reference sequence). The CDR3 runs to 16 residues. CDR3 protein: CASSLGQGAHRNEQFF. The CDR3 DNA sequence: TGTGCCAGCAGCTTGGGCCAGGGGGCCCACCGGAATGAGCAGTTCTTC.

This clone was recorded once. The chain has TRBV5-4 and TRBJ1-1, with D possibly TRBD1 on 5 matching bases. Trimming stripped 4 bases from V and 1 base from J, with 11 bases between. This CDR3 region has 14 residues. Germline CDR1 and CDR2: SGHNT and YYREEE (reference sequence). CDR3 residues: CASSPSGGNTEAFF. The CDR3 DNA reads as TGTGCCAGCAGCCCATCGGGGGGGAACACTGAAGCTTTCTTT.

The sample holds one count of this clone. This chain connects TRBV7-8 to TRBJ2-7; D unresolved. CDR1 SGHVS and CDR2 FQNEAQ come from the germline V gene. The V end was cut by 2 bases, the J end by 3 bases, with 8 bases between. There are 13 residues in the CDR3. The CDR3 nucleotides read TGTGCCAGCAGCTTACCTCACAACTACGAGCAGTACTTC. Translating it yields CASSLPHNYEQYF.

This clone was detected only once. This chain uses TRBV29-1 with TRBJ2-5, with D possibly being TRBD2 (5 bases). Looked up from germline, CDR1 is SQVTM and CDR2 is ANQGSEA. Trimming shortened V by 6 bases and J by 4 bases, and 12 bases separated the two germline ends. CDR3 length: 12 residues. The CDR3 loop reads CSVGGQRETQYF. Here the CDR3 DNA reads TGCAGCGTCGGCGGGCAGCGAGAGACCCAGTACTTC.

This rearrangement joins TRBV27 to TRBJ2-7; TRBD1 might be the D (6 bases). This CDR3 has 13 residues. Germline CDR1 is MNHEY and CDR2 is SMNVEV (reference sequence). Trimming removed 10 bases at V and 1 base at J, with 14 bases between. Written as DNA, the CDR3 is TGTGCCATCCCGAACAGGGAATCCTACGAGCAGTACTTC. Its translation: CAIPNRESYEQYF.

The V and J genes are TRBV4-2 and TRBJ2-5; 9 nucleotides match TRBD2. The CDR3 has 16 residues. Trimming took 0 bases from V and 4 from J; bases not matched to a gene: 6. Germline CDR1 LGHNA, CDR2 YNFKEQ. The CDR3 sequence: CASSQEAGGPRETQYF. CDR3 DNA sequence: TGTGCCAGCAGCCAAGAGGCGGGGGGGCCTCGAGAGACCCAGTACTTC.

This clone was picked up one time. This chain joins TRBV12-3 or TRBV12-4 and TRBJ2-7, with D possibly being TRBD1 (5 bases). The CDR3 extends over 13 amino acids. V was clipped by 2 bases and J by 3 bases, with 8 bases between them. DNA for the CDR3: TGTGCCAGCAGTTTACAGGGTTACTACGAGCAGTACTTC. This encodes CASSLQGYYEQYF.